One sample yielded the 15 T cell receptor beta chains listed below, sequenced in a study of OX40 agonist ivuxolimab in advanced cancers. Produced via immunoSEQ multiplex PCR; TCRdb's table is partial and in-frame only. The top ten hold around 0.61% of the sample, which has roughly 46,000 clones, 70% to 90% seen once. The source was CD4+ or CD8+ T cells sorted from blood, collected in a trial of the OX40 agonist ivuxolimab. All receptors come from an adult with an advanced solid tumor such as melanoma, head and neck, liver or kidney cancer.

The rearrangement uses TRBV6-6 and TRBJ2-2; D unresolved. Per germline, CDR1 MNHNY and CDR2 SVGAGI (reference sequence). V lost 5 bases, J lost 4 bases, and 8 bases lay in between. This CDR3 comprises 13 residues. CDR3: CASSQRPTGELFF. The CDR3 DNA reads as TGTGCCAGCAGTCAGCGCCCCACCGGGGAGCTGTTTTTT.

The genes are TRBV13 and TRBJ2-5, with TRBD2 as a possible D gene (5 bases). The ends were cut back, 5 bases at V and 7 bases at J, with 11 bases in the middle. CDR1 is PRHDT and CDR2 is FYEKMQ in the germline V gene (reference sequence). The CDR3 contains 12 residues. The CDR3 DNA is TGTGCCAGCAGCCCCTTCGAGGGGACCCAGTACTTC. This codes for CASSPFEGTQYF.

The V gene is TRBV7-8, the J gene TRBJ2-3; TRBD2 matches at 8 bases. Germline V gene sequence: CDR1 SGHVS, CDR2 FQNEAQ. V shed 2 bases and J 1 base; nucleotides not matched to a gene: 11. There are 18 residues in the CDR3. CDR3 loop: CASSLWIGRAVGTDTQYF. CDR3 sequence (DNA): TGTGCCAGCAGCTTATGGATCGGGAGGGCCGTTGGCACAGATACGCAGTATTTT.

This clone was observed a single time. The chain is built from TRBV29-1 and TRBJ2-1, with unresolved D. This CDR3 is built from 11 residues. V was clipped by 5 bases and J by 15 bases, with 17 bases between them. Germline CDR1 SQVTM, CDR2 ANQGSEA. CDR3 amino acids: CSVLQLSARFF. CDR3 nucleotides: TGCAGCGTTTTACAGCTATCTGCACGGTTCTTC.

This clone is deemed medium-sized (0.01 to 0.1%). V and J are TRBV11-3 and TRBJ2-7, with TRBD2 as a possible D gene (5 bases). From germline, CDR1 is SGHNT and CDR2 YENEEA. The V and J ends lost 5 bases and 3 bases respectively, with 14 bases between them. The CDR3 contains 14 residues. DNA of the CDR3: TGTGCCAGCAGCCCTAGGCTGAGCGGCTACGAGCAGTACTTC. Translation gives CASSPRLSGYEQYF.

V and J are TRBV6-1 and TRBJ1-5, with 10 nucleotides matching TRBD1. V shed 4 bases and J 0 bases; nucleotides not matched to a gene: 3. CDR3 length: 16 residues. Germline lookup yields CDR1 MNHNS and CDR2 SASEGT. Here the CDR3 DNA reads TGTGCCAGCAGTGGGGGGACAGGGGATAGCAATCAGCCCCAGCATTTT. It translates to CASSGGTGDSNQPQHF.

CDR3 loop: CASSPGTAGANVLTF. DNA for the CDR3: TGTGCCAGTAGCCCCGGGACGGCTGGGGCCAACGTCCTGACTTTC. The chain has TRBV19 and TRBJ2-6; D tentatively reads TRBD1 or TRBD2 (5 bases each). The CDR3 has 15 residues. CDR1 is LNHDA and CDR2 is SQIVND in the germline V gene (reference sequence). The germline V and J ends were trimmed by 6 bases and 2 bases, with 11 bases remaining between them.

The CDR3 bases are TGTGCCAGCAGCGCTAGCGGGAGGGCTAACACCGGGGAGCTGTTTTTT. This sequence encodes CASSASGRANTGELFF. This chain links TRBV27 with TRBJ2-2; 12 bases are a match to TRBD2. V lost 6 bases and J lost 2; bases outside the gene matches: 4. Germline CDR1 MNHEY, CDR2 SMNVEV (reference sequence). The CDR3 totals 16 residues.

This clone was observed once. The rearrangement links TRBV6-1 to TRBJ2-7; 15 nucleotides line up with TRBD2. Germline V CDR1 and CDR2: MNHNS, SASEGT. The CDR3 runs 18 residues. J gave up 5 bases and V 2 bases, and 10 bases lay outside the gene matches. The CDR3 region is CASSEWLRTSGRAHEQYF. The DNA for the CDR3 is TGTGCCAGCAGTGAATGGCTCCGGACTAGCGGGAGGGCCCACGAGCAGTACTTC.

V usage is TRBV27 and J usage is TRBJ1-5; 7 bases align to TRBD1. Germline V gives CDR1 MNHEY, CDR2 SMNVEV (reference sequence). The CDR3 consists of 17 residues. The J segment lost 0 bases and the V segment lost 2 bases, leaving 7 bases of the junction unmatched. CDR3 sequence (DNA): TGTGCCAGCAGTTTACGAGGGACAGCTTATAGCAATCAGCCCCAGCATTTT. The encoded protein is CASSLRGTAYSNQPQHF.

This clone was recorded once. The CDR3 spells CANRDTGPNYGYTF. For the CDR3, the DNA is TGTGCCAACAGGGATACAGGCCCTAACTATGGCTACACCTTC. The V and J genes are TRBV2 and TRBJ1-2; D perhaps matches TRBD1 (6 bases). Germline V lookup: CDR1 SNHLY, CDR2 FYNNEI. Trimming pared 10 bases from V and 0 bases from J, leaving 15 bases between. The CDR3 runs 14 residues. Full variable domain (missing parts from reference TRBV2 and TRBJ1-2): EPEVTQTPSHQVTQMGQEVILRCVPISNHLYFYWYRQILGQKVEFLVSFYNNEISEKSEIFDDQFSVERPDGSNFTLKIRSTKLEDSAMYFCANRDTGPNYGYTFGSGTRLTVV.

This chain joins TRBV18 and TRBJ2-5, with TRBD2 identical over 9 bases. Germline-derived CDR1 and CDR2 are KGHSH and LQKENI. V was clipped by 3 bases and J by 2 bases; unmatched bases: 4. This CDR3 region has 15 residues. The CDR3 DNA reads as TGTGCCAGCTCACCGGCGGCGGGAGGGCAAGAGACCCAGTACTTC. This translates into CASSPAAGGQETQYF.

The V and J genes are TRBV7-9 and TRBJ1-1; D unclear. This CDR3 comprises 15 residues. Trimming left V 3 bases short and J 1 base short, with 12 bases between. Germline loops: CDR1 SEHNR, CDR2 FQNEAQ (reference sequence). CDR3 sequence (DNA): TGTGCCAGCAGCTTCTCGAGGGCTGGGAACACTGAAGCTTTCTTT. Its translation is CASSFSRAGNTEAFF. Based on the CDR3 plus reference TRBV7-9 and TRBJ1-1, the full variable domain is DTGVSQNPRHKITKRGQNVTFRCDPISEHNRLYWYRQTLGQGPEFLTYFQNEAQLEKSRLLSDRFSAERPKGSFSTLEIQRTEQGDSAMYLCASSFSRAGNTEAFFGQGTRLTVV.

The chain employs TRBV18 and TRBJ2-2; a possible D gene is TRBD1 (5 bases). The CDR3 spans 13 residues. V lost 6 bases and J 2 bases, leaving 7 bases between the germline ends. The germline gives CDR1 KGHSH, CDR2 LQKENI. The CDR3 DNA is TGTGCCAGCTCGACAGACAACACCGGGGAGCTGTTTTTT. Protein sequence: CASSTDNTGELFF.

J is TRBJ2-7 and V is TRBV4-1; D unresolved. V lost 4 bases and J lost 6, with 22 bases in between. Germline CDR1 reads MGHRA; CDR2 reads YSYEKL. This CDR3 has 16 amino acids. This CDR3 is CASSPNPLGRFPEQYF. DNA for the CDR3: TGCGCCAGCAGCCCGAACCCTTTGGGAAGGTTCCCCGAGCAGTACTTC.